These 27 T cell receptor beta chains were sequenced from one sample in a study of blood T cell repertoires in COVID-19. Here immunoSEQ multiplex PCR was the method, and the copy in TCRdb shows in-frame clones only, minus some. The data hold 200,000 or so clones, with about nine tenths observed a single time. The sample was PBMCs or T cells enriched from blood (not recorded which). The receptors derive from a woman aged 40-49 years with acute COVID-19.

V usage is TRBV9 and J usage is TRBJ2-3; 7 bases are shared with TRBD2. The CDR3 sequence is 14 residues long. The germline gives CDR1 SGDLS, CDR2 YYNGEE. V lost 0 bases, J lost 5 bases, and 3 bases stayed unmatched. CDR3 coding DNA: TGTGCCAGCAGCGTAGGGGGGACTAAAGATACGCAGTATTTT. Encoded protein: CASSVGGTKDTQYF.

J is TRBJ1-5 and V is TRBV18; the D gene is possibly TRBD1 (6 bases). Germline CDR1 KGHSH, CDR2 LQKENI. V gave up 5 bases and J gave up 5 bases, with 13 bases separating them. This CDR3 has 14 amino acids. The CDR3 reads CASSKGDIYQPQHF. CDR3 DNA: TGTGCCAGCTCAAAAGGGGACATATATCAGCCCCAGCATTTT.

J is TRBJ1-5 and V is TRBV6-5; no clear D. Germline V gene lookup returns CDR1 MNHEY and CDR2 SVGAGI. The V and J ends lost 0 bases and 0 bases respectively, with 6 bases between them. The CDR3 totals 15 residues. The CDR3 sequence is CASSYSTGSNQPQHF. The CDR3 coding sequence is TGTGCCAGCAGTTACTCGACGGGTAGCAATCAGCCCCAGCATTTT.

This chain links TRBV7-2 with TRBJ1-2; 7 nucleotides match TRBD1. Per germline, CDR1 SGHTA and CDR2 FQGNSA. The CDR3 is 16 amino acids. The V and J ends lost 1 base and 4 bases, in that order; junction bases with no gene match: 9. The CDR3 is CASSLDETGKFYGYTF. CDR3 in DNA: TGTGCCAGCAGCTTAGACGAGACAGGGAAATTCTATGGCTACACCTTC.

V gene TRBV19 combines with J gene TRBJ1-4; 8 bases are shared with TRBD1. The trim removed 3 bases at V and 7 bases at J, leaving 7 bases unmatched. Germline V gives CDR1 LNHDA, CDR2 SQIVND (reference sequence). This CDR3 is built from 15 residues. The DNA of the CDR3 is TGTGCCAGTAGTATCGGGTCAGGGGGCGGTGAAAAACTGTTTTTT. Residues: CASSIGSGGGEKLFF.

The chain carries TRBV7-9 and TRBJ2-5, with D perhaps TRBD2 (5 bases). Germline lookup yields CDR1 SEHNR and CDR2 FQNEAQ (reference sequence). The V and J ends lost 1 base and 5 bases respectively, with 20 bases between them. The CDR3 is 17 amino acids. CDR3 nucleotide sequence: TGTGCCAGCAGCTTAGGTCGTGGGGATCCCCCGGGGGAGACCCAGTACTTC. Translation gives CASSLGRGDPPGETQYF. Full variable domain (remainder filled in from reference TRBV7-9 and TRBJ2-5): DTGVSQNPRHKITKRGQNVTFRCDPISEHNRLYWYRQTLGQGPEFLTYFQNEAQLEKSRLLSDRFSAERPKGSFSTLEIQRTEQGDSAMYLCASSLGRGDPPGETQYFGPGTRLLVL.

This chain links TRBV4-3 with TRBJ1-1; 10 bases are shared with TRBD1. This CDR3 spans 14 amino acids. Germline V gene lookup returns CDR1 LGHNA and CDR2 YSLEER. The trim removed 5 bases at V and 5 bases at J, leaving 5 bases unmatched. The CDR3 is CASSGGQGDTEAFF. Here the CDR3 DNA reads TGCGCCAGCAGCGGAGGACAGGGGGATACTGAAGCTTTCTTT.

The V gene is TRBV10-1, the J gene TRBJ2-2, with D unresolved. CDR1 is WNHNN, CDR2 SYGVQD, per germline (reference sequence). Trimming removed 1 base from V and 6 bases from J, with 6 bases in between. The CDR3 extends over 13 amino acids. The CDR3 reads CASSELAPGELFF. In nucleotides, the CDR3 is TGCGCCAGCAGTGAGTTAGCCCCCGGGGAGCTGTTTTTT.

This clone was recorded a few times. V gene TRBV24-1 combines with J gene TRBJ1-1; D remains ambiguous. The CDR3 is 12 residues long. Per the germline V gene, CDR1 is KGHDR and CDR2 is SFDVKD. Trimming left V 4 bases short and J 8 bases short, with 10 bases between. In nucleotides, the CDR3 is TGTGCCACCAGTGACTACAGTGGCGAAGCTTTCTTT. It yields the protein CATSDYSGEAFF.

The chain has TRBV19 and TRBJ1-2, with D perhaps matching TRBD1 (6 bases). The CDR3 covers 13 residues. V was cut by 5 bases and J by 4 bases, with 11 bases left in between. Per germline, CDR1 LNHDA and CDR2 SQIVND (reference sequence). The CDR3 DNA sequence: TGTGCCAGTAGTGTTCAGGGGTCCTATGGCTACACCTTC. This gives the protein CASSVQGSYGYTF.

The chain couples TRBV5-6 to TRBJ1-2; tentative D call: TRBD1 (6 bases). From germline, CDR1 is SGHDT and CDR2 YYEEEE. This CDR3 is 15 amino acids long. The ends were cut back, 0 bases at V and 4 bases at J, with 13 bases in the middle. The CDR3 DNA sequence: TGTGCCAGCAGCTTGGGAGGGGGGGCCCTCTATGGCTACACCTTC. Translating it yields CASSLGGGALYGYTF.

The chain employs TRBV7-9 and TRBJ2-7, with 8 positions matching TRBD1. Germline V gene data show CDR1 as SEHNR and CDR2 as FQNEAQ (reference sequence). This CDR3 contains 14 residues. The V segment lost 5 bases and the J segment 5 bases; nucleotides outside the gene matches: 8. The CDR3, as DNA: TGTGCCAGCAGCCACGGACAGGGAGCAAACGAGCAGTACTTC. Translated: CASSHGQGANEQYF.

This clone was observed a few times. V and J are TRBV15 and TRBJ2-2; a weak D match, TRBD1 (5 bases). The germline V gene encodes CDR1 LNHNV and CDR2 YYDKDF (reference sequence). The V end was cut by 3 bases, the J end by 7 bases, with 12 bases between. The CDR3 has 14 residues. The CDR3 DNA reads TGTGCCACCAGCAGGAAGACAGACCACGGGGAGCTGTTTTTT. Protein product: CATSRKTDHGELFF.

CDR3 amino acids: CATSRAGQSSYGYTF. CDR3 nucleotides: TGTGCCACCAGCAGAGCCGGACAGTCCTCCTATGGCTACACCTTC. V and J are TRBV15 and TRBJ1-2; D perhaps matches TRBD1 (6 bases). Germline V lookup: CDR1 LNHNV, CDR2 YYDKDF (reference sequence). V dropped 1 base and J dropped 4 bases, with 13 bases sitting between them. The CDR3 is 15 amino acids.

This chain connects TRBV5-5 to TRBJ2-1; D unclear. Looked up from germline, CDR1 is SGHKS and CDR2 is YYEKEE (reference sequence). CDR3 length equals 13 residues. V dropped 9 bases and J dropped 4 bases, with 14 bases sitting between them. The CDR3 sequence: CATGLQRYNEQFF. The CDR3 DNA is TGTGCCACCGGTCTTCAGCGTTACAATGAGCAGTTCTTC.

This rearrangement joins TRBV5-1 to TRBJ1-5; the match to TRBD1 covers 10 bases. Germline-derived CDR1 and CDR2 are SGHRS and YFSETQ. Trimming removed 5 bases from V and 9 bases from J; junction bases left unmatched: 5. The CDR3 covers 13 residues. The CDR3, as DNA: TGCGCCAGCAGTCGGACAGGGGGGCCGCCCCAGCATTTT. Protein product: CASSRTGGPPQHF.

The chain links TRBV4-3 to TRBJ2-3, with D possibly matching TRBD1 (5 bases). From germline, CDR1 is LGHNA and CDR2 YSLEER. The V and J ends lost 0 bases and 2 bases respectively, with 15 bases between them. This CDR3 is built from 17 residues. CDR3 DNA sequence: TGCGCCAGCAGCCAAGAGTGGGGCCGCGAGATCACAGATACGCAGTATTTT. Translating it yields CASSQEWGREITDTQYF.

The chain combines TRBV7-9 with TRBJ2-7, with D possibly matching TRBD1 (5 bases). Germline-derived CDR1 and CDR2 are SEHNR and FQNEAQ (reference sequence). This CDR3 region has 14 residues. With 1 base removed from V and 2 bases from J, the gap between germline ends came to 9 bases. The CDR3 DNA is TGTGCCAGCAGCTTAGAAGGGGCAGCCTACGAGCAGTACTTC. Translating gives CASSLEGAAYEQYF.

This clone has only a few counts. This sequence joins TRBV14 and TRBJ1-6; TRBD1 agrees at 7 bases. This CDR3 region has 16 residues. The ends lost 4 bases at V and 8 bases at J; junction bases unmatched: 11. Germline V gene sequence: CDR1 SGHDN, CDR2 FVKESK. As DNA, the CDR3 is TGTGCCAGCAGCCGGCTCCGGGGACAGCAGGATTCACCCCTCCACTTT. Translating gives CASSRLRGQQDSPLHF.

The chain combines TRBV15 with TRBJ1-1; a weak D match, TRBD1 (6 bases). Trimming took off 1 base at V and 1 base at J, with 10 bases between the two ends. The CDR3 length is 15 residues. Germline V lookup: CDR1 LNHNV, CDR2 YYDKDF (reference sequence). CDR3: CATSRGGGANTEAFF. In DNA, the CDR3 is TGTGCCACCAGCAGAGGTGGGGGCGCGAACACTGAAGCTTTCTTT.

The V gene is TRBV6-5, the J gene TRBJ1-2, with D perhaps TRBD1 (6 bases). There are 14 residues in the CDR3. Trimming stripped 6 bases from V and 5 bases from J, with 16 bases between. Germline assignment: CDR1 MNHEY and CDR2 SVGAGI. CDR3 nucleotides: TGTGCCAGCAGCCTTAATTCGCAGGGGTATGGCTACACCTTC. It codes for CASSLNSQGYGYTF.

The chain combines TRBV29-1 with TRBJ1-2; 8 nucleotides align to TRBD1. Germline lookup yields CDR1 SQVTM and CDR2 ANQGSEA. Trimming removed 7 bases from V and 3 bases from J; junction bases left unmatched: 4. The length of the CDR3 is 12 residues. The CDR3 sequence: CSAATGDYGYTF. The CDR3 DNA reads TGCAGCGCCGCGACAGGGGACTATGGCTACACCTTC.

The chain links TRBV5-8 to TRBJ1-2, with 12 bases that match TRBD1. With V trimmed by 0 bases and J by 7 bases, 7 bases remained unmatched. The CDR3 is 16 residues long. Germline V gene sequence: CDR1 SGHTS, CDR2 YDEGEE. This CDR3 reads CASSLGYGTGGLGYTF. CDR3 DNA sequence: TGTGCCAGCAGCTTGGGATACGGGACAGGGGGCCTTGGCTACACCTTC.

This CDR3 reads CASSLGPGAVTEAFF. As DNA, the CDR3 is TGTGCCAGCAGCTTGGGTCCAGGGGCGGTCACTGAAGCTTTCTTT. The chain recombines TRBV5-5 with TRBJ1-1, with D tentatively TRBD1 (6 bases). The CDR3 loop spans 15 amino acids. The V end was cut by 0 bases, the J end by 4 bases, with 13 bases between. The germline CDR1 and CDR2 sequences are SGHKS and YYEKEE (reference sequence).

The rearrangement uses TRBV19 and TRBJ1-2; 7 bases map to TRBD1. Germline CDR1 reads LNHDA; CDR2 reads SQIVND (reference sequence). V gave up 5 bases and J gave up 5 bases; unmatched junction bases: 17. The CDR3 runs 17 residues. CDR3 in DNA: TGTGCCAGTAGTCCTCCCCCAGGGGGACACTCCCAGTATGGCTACACCTTC. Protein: CASSPPPGGHSQYGYTF.

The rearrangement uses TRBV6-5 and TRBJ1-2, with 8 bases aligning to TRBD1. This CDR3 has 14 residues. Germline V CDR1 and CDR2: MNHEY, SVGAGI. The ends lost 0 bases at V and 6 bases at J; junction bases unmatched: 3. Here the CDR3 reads CASSYSTTGDGYTF. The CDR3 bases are TGTGCCAGCAGTTACTCGACGACAGGGGATGGCTACACCTTC.

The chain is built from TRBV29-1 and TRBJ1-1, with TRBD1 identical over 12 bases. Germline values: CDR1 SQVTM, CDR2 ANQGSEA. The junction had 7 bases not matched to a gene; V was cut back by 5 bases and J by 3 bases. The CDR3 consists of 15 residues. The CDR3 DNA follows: TGCAGCGTTTCATGGGGACAGGGGGCGGACACTGAAGCTTTCTTT. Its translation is CSVSWGQGADTEAFF.